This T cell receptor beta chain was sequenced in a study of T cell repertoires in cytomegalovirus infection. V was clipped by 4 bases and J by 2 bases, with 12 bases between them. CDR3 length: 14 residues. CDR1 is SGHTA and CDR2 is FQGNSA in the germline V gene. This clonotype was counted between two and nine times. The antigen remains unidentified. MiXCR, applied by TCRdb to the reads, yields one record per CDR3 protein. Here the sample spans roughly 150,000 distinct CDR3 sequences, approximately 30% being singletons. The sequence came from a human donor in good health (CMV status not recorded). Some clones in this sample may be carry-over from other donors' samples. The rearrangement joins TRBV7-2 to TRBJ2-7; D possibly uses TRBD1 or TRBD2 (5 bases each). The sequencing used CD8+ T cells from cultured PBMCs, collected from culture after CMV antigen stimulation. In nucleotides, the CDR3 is TGTGCCAGCAGCTACCGGGACGGGGCCTACGAGCAGTACTTC. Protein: CASSYRDGAYEQYF.